This entry describes one T cell receptor beta chain. This clonotype was detected many times. It lacks a known antigen. Within one base of it there is no much larger clone, and no base qualities were kept. The data originate from a study of neurological immune-mediated disorders (dated by TCRdb to the late 2010s). For context, the study as a whole: Peripheral blood TCR-beta repertoires from HTLV-I-associated myelopathy (HAM/TSP) patients, multiple sclerosis patients and healthy controls were compared by UMI-based sequencing. Longitudinal samples, technical triplicates and paired sorted CD4+ and CD8+ T-cell subsets, alongside PBMC samples, were included among the approximately 110 TCR-beta libraries. Longitudinal HAM/TSP and healthy donors were sampled at 3 time-points each (about 3-40 month intervals). Of the approximately 70 subjects in the cohort, around 14 were HAM/TSP patients, roughly 34 were multiple sclerosis patients, and some 20 were healthy controls.

The sample's time point label is to be understood as: longitudinal time-point 3. Libraries from unsorted PBMCs were made from 2 million PBMCs kept in RNAlater at -80 degrees C until RNA extraction. PBMCs were separated from peripheral blood using Ficoll-Hypaque density gradient centrifugation and then cryopreserved in liquid nitrogen. The investigation overall reported the following: Across subjects, expanded clones never shared an identical CDR3 amino acid sequence, which suggests that the TCR-beta repertoires in every group were private. TCR clonal expansion was highest in HAM/TSP patients and lowest in MS patients, with MS patients falling below even healthy controls.

To synthesize cDNA, template-switch 5'RACE was performed with a primer carrying a 10-nucleotide random unique molecular identifier so that each TCR transcript was tagged. Every sequencing run covered 15-18 subjects and yielded more than 160 million TCR-beta sequences. The RNeasy kit was used for extraction of total RNA. Using the KAPA Real-time Library Amplification kit, TCR-beta VDJ regions were amplified with primers for the TCR constant region and the 5'RACE anchor. A first PCR added sample indexes and Illumina adaptors, after which a second PCR increased the library yield. The roughly 650 bp TCR product was size-selected on a 2% E-gel SizeSelection system after Ampure bead purification. Before pooling, library quality was assessed on a Bioanalyzer, concentration was determined with Qubit, and library quantification was performed with the Kapa Library Quantification kit. An Illumina HiSeq 2500 sequenced the libraries paired-end 2 x 150 bp. To increase sequence diversity, roughly 24-30% phiX was spiked into each library pool. The original pipeline was this. The UMI-based MiGEC pipeline processed quality-filtered reads and removed over 80% of raw TCR sequences during error correction. VDJ genes were aligned to IMGT germline references, and clonotypes were defined by unique CDR3 amino acid sequence plus V-J genes. Clonal expansion, Shannon diversity, and CDR3 relatedness (CalcPairwiseDistances, ClusterSamples) were evaluated with VDJtools, and phylogenetic trees were built with CLCbio workbench. Expanded clones were defined as having at least 8 unique UMIs, based on coefficient-of-variation modelling across technical triplicates. The public reads were quality trimmed at Q25 with fastp and then assembled into clones with MiXCR by TCRdb, keeping productive beta chains. Each entry merges the rows of one CDR3 protein and shows their most common DNA and genes. TCRdb's processing, not the authors', yielded these V and J calls. This sample has approximately 47,000 distinct CDR3 sequences in its table, and 12% of those were observed once. Of the sample, 9% falls within the top ten clones.

This clonotype was obtained from a male donor with HTLV-1-associated myelopathy (HAM/TSP). The specimen was PBMCs.

The sequenced DNA: TGTGCCAGCAGCCCTGGACAGGGCAGGGGCTACACCTTC. It specifies CASSPGQGRGYTF. Recombination joined TRBV7-2 with TRBJ1-2; 8 nucleotides in the junction match TRBD1. CDR1 and CDR2 are read off the germline V gene as SGHTA and FQGNSA. CDR3 length: 13 amino acids, cysteine to phenylalanine. The only DNA kept is the CDR3, 39 bases in frame from the first base. The V end gives up 5 bases and the J end 8 bases, leaving 7 bases in the junction not matched to a gene.